Following are 26 T cell receptor beta chains from one sample sequenced in a study of patients and donors after allogeneic stem cell transplantation. TCRdb analysed the RT-PCR reads with MiXCR anew, one entry per CDR3 protein. Of about 28,000 distinct CDR3 sequences listed, 6.5% to 7% are singletons. The sequenced sample was blood, either unsorted or a sorted T cell fraction (not recorded which). The receptors come from a human donor who was either an allogeneic HSCT recipient or a stem cell or donor lymphocyte infusion donor (not recorded which). It is not recorded whose cells these are; they may come from a transplant donor.

Many counts were recorded for this clonotype. DNA for the CDR3: TGCGCCAGCAGCTTGGACAGGGTGACGTACGAGCAGTACTTC. Residues: CASSLDRVTYEQYF. The rearrangement uses TRBV5-1 and TRBJ2-7; maybe TRBD1 (6 bases). The CDR3 is 14 residues long. Per the germline V gene, CDR1 is SGHRS and CDR2 is YFSETQ. V was clipped by 0 bases and J by 4 bases, with 11 bases between them.

This clonotype was counted only a few times. This chain connects TRBV6-1 to TRBJ2-7, with unresolved D. CDR1 MNHNS and CDR2 SASEGT come from the germline V gene. The V end was cut by 0 bases, the J end by 4 bases, with 4 bases between. The CDR3 is 12 residues long. CDR3 sequence reads: CASSEAYYEQYF. CDR3 DNA sequence: TGTGCCAGCAGTGAAGCGTATTACGAGCAGTACTTC.

V usage is TRBV5-1 and J usage is TRBJ2-7; TRBD1 matches 10 bases. Germline-derived CDR1 and CDR2 are SGHRS and YFSETQ. CDR3 length: 15 residues. Trimming at V came to 4 bases and at J to 1 base, leaving 5 bases not matched to a gene. CDR3 nucleotides: TGCGCCAGCAGCGAACCGGGACAGGGGTCCTACGAGCAGTACTTC. It is translated as CASSEPGQGSYEQYF. Together with reference TRBV5-1 and TRBJ2-7, the CDR3 gives the full variable domain: KAGVTQTPRYLIKTRGQQVTLSCSPISGHRSVSWYQQTPGQGLQFLFEYFSETQRNKGNFPGRFSGRQFSNSRSEMNVSTLELGDSALYLCASSEPGQGSYEQYFGPGTRLTVT.

At least ten counts were recorded for this clonotype. This chain links TRBV18 with TRBJ2-7, with 9 bases matching TRBD1. This CDR3 spans 13 amino acids. V lost 5 bases, J lost 4 bases, and 3 bases stayed unmatched. Germline CDR1 KGHSH, CDR2 LQKENI. CDR3 protein: CASSTGGAYEQYF. The CDR3 nucleotides read TGTGCCAGCTCAACAGGGGGCGCGTACGAGCAGTACTTC.

This clonotype was observed many times. CDR3 nucleotides: TGCAGCGTTGAACCTAGCGGGACAGTCAATGAGCAGTTCTTC. Translated, it gives CSVEPSGTVNEQFF. This chain links TRBV29-1 with TRBJ2-1; 9 nucleotides line up with TRBD2. Looked up from germline, CDR1 is SQVTM and CDR2 is ANQGSEA. V lost 2 bases and J lost 6; bases outside the gene matches: 5. There are 14 residues in the CDR3.

In this sample, this clonotype turned up many times. This chain connects TRBV18 to TRBJ2-1, with D perhaps matching TRBD2 (5 bases). The CDR3 extends over 15 amino acids. V was shortened by 4 bases and J by 12 bases, with 22 bases between the two germline ends. Germline lookup yields CDR1 KGHSH and CDR2 LQKENI. CDR3 in DNA: TGTGCCAGCTCACTACTCGGGGAAGTCAATGATCGGCAGTTCTTC. Translated: CASSLLGEVNDRQFF.

This clonotype was observed many times. The chain couples TRBV4-2 to TRBJ1-1; the D gene is possibly TRBD1 (6 bases). Germline-derived CDR1 and CDR2 are LGHNA and YNFKEQ. V lost 7 bases to trimming and J lost 7 bases, with 16 bases between them. This CDR3 comprises 13 residues. The CDR3 DNA reads TGTGCCAGCAACCATGGGGGGCTGGGTGAAGCTTTCTTT. Amino acids: CASNHGGLGEAFF.

The V and J genes are TRBV19 and TRBJ2-3, with D perhaps matching TRBD1 or TRBD2 (5 bases each). CDR1 and CDR2 (germline): LNHDA, SQIVND (reference sequence). The CDR3 covers 15 residues. The V gene lost 7 bases and the J gene lost 4 bases, with 18 bases spanning the gap. The CDR3, as DNA: TGTGCCAGTAAGGAGGACAATCAGTATCCAGATACGCAGTATTTT. Translating gives CASKEDNQYPDTQYF.

This clonotype was seen ten or more times. The chain couples TRBV2 to TRBJ1-1; D ambiguous. Germline-derived CDR1 and CDR2 are SNHLY and FYNNEI. The V gene lost 7 bases and the J gene lost 1 base, with 7 bases spanning the gap. The CDR3 spans 12 residues. The CDR3 DNA follows: TGTGCCAGCAAAAATAGGAACACTGAAGCTTTCTTT. It codes for CASKNRNTEAFF.

The chain joins TRBV28 to TRBJ2-3; D remains ambiguous. CDR1 and CDR2 from the germline V gene are MDHEN and SYDVKM. The CDR3 runs 15 residues. The V end was cut by 7 bases, the J end by 1 base, with 15 bases between. The CDR3 bases are TGTGCCAGCACTTCCAGAATGGGTGGCACAGATACGCAGTATTTT. It encodes CASTSRMGGTDTQYF.

This clonotype was detected a few times. The V and J genes are TRBV6-2 or TRBV6-3 and TRBJ2-1; 7 nucleotides match TRBD2. This CDR3 contains 16 residues. Germline V gives CDR1 MNHEY, CDR2 SVGEGT. V shed 0 bases, J shed 6 bases, and the junction held 8 bases outside the gene matches. For the CDR3, the DNA is TGTGCCAGCAGTTACTCGACCGGACTAGTAGGCAATGAGCAGTTCTTC. Translated, it gives CASSYSTGLVGNEQFF.

Worth noting for this clonotype: With a much larger clone just one base away, this may be a read error. This rearrangement joins TRBV20-1 to TRBJ1-6; D may be TRBD1 (6 bases). The CDR3 has 15 amino acids. CDR1 is DFQATT, CDR2 SNEGSKA, per germline (reference sequence). The CDR3 sequence: CSAASQGSYNSPHHF. The CDR3 nucleotides are TGCAGTGCCGCCTCCCAGGGGTCCTATAATTCACCCCACCACTTT.

The chain has TRBV19 and TRBJ2-2; unclear D gene. The V end lost 1 base, the J end lost 6 bases, and 6 bases lay between the germline ends. Per the germline V gene, CDR1 is LNHDA and CDR2 is SQIVND (reference sequence). The CDR3 has 13 residues. The CDR3 loop reads CASSIVAPGELFF. In DNA, the CDR3 is TGTGCCAGTAGTATAGTGGCACCCGGGGAGCTGTTTTTT.

This clonotype came up many times. This rearrangement joins TRBV4-2 to TRBJ1-1; D possibly corresponds to TRBD1 (5 bases). Germline CDR1 is LGHNA and CDR2 is YNFKEQ. Trimming stripped 1 base from V and 11 bases from J, with 11 bases between. The CDR3 sequence is 12 residues long. This CDR3 reads CASSQAGGDAFF. DNA for the CDR3: TGTGCCAGCAGCCAAGCGGGGGGTGACGCTTTCTTT.

This clonotype was picked up many times. V is TRBV14 and J is TRBJ2-7; 8 bases line up with TRBD1. Trimming at V came to 1 base and at J to 3 bases, leaving 2 bases not matched to a gene. The V gene's germline CDR1 is SGHDN and CDR2 FVKESK. The CDR3 runs to 14 residues. The CDR3 protein is CASSQGTGLYEQYF. The CDR3 nucleotides are TGTGCCAGCAGCCAAGGGACAGGGCTCTACGAGCAGTACTTC.

Ten or more counts support this clonotype. The V gene is TRBV7-9, the J gene TRBJ2-1; weak D call: TRBD2 (7 bases). The germline V gene encodes CDR1 SEHNR and CDR2 FQNEAQ (reference sequence). Trimming shortened V by 6 bases and J by 6 bases, and 18 bases separated the two germline ends. This CDR3 has 15 residues. Here the CDR3 DNA reads TGTGCCAGCAGGGTCGAACAGGGAGGGTTCAATGAGCAGTTCTTC. It translates to CASRVEQGGFNEQFF.

This clonotype was counted at least ten times. The chain uses TRBV20-1 and TRBJ2-7, with TRBD2 matching over 11 bases. The CDR3 is made up of 14 amino acids. Germline V gene data show CDR1 as DFQATT and CDR2 as SNEGSKA (reference sequence). CDR3 protein: CSETRLAGPYEQYF. In DNA form, the CDR3 reads TGCAGCGAGACAAGACTAGCGGGGCCCTACGAGCAGTACTTC.

The chain couples TRBV18 to TRBJ2-3, with D tentatively TRBD2 (6 bases). The CDR3 is 16 amino acids. Trimming cost V 2 bases and J 4 bases, with 16 bases left between them. Germline lookup yields CDR1 KGHSH and CDR2 LQKENI. The CDR3 bases are TGTGCCAGCTCACCAATACGGGGGAGTGGAGCAGATACGCAGTATTTT. This sequence encodes CASSPIRGSGADTQYF.

This clonotype was picked up many times. This chain joins TRBV19 and TRBJ1-2; D remains unclear. Germline V gives CDR1 LNHDA, CDR2 SQIVND (reference sequence). With 3 bases removed from V and 4 bases from J, the gap between germline ends came to 9 bases. CDR3 length equals 13 residues. The CDR3 is CASSIGGSYGYTF. CDR3 sequence (DNA): TGTGCCAGTAGTATCGGCGGGTCCTATGGCTACACCTTC.

This clonotype came up many times. The genes are TRBV7-8 and TRBJ2-1; 9 positions match TRBD2. The CDR3 spans 13 residues. The germline V gene has CDR1 SGHVS and CDR2 FQNEAQ. Losses at the gene ends were 5 bases for V and 15 bases for J; bases not matched to a gene: 11. The CDR3 region has the DNA TGTGCCAGCAGCCCCGAGCCCGGACTAGCGACGTTCTTC. This gives the protein CASSPEPGLATFF.

A few counts support this clonotype. The genes are TRBV9 and TRBJ2-7; 11 bases line up with TRBD2. The CDR3 covers 15 residues. CDR1 SGDLS and CDR2 YYNGEE come from the germline V gene. The V segment lost 2 bases and the J segment 6 bases; nucleotides outside the gene matches: 7. CDR3 sequence reads: CASSVTSGSLGEQYF. The CDR3 DNA sequence: TGTGCCAGCAGCGTTACTAGCGGGAGTCTGGGCGAGCAGTACTTC.

This clonotype was detected a few times. The chain carries TRBV30 and TRBJ1-3; D is uncertain. The length of the CDR3 is 11 residues. The ends were cut back, 5 bases at V and 4 bases at J, with 6 bases in the middle. CDR1 is GTSNPN and CDR2 is SVGIG in the germline V gene (reference sequence). CDR3 residues: CAWGNGNTIYF. The CDR3 DNA reads TGTGCCTGGGGGAACGGAAACACCATATATTTT.

This rearrangement joins TRBV7-9 to TRBJ1-1; D is perhaps TRBD1 (6 bases). Germline V CDR1 and CDR2: SEHNR, FQNEAQ (reference sequence). Trimming stripped 5 bases from V and 8 bases from J, with 15 bases between. The CDR3 extends over 13 amino acids. For the CDR3, the DNA is TGTGCCAGCAGCACCGGGGACACCAGAGAAGCTTTCTTT. Amino acid sequence: CASSTGDTREAFF.

In this sample, this clonotype turned up many times. This chain joins TRBV12-3 or TRBV12-4 and TRBJ2-5, with TRBD2 as a possible D gene (7 bases). With 6 bases removed from V and 5 bases from J, the gap between germline ends came to 10 bases. The CDR3 runs to 12 residues. In DNA, the CDR3 is TGTGCCAGCAGCCCGGGGGGCGAGACCCAGTACTTC. Protein product: CASSPGGETQYF.

This clonotype has ten or more counts. V and J are TRBV6-2 or TRBV6-3 and TRBJ2-7, with no clear D. The CDR3 is made up of 14 amino acids. V was shortened by 0 bases and J by 0 bases, with 6 bases between the two germline ends. The V gene's germline CDR1 is MNHEY and CDR2 SVGEGT. CDR3 in DNA: TGTGCCAGCAGTTACTCGGGTATCTCCTACGAGCAGTACTTC. It yields the protein CASSYSGISYEQYF.

This clonotype was counted at least ten times. This chain joins TRBV28 and TRBJ2-6; D remains ambiguous. Trimming removed 6 bases from V and 0 bases from J, with 3 bases in between. The CDR3 runs to 13 residues. CDR1 is MDHEN and CDR2 is SYDVKM in the germline V gene. The CDR3 loop reads CASRHSGANVLTF. CDR3 coding DNA: TGTGCCAGCAGACACTCTGGGGCCAACGTCCTGACTTTC.